This T cell receptor (beta chain) is from a study of blood T cell repertoires in COVID-19. Donors were grouped by their self-reported clinical history. All recovered Cohort 3 donors got two negative PCRs, got clearance, or saw symptom resolution. Study processing details: Estimates of nucleated cell counts were drawn from the amplification of reference gene primers. Here immunoSEQ multiplex PCR was the method, and the copy in TCRdb shows in-frame clones only, minus some. V, J and clone size are taken as reported in that table, and D and trimming were inferred from the DNA itself. Seen here are approximately 300,000 clones, around 86% observed once, and the top ten hold 10%. Germline V gives CDR1 MGHRA, CDR2 YSYEKL. V shed 8 bases and J shed 4 bases, with 8 bases lying between them. CDR3 length: 11 amino acids.

This sequence was found in a woman between 18 and 30 years old who had recovered from COVID-19. The rearrangement joins TRBV4-1 to TRBJ1-2; possible D gene TRBD1, 5 bases. The sample comprised PBMCs or T cells enriched from blood (not recorded which). Written as DNA, the CDR3 is TGCGCCAGCTCGGGGGTCTATGGCTACACCTTC. It encodes CASSGVYGYTF.